These 9 T cell receptor beta chains share one sample of origin, sequenced in a study of blood T cells in healthy people across ages. A sample-barcoded 5' primer and a J-beta primer mix were used in a second PCR of roughly 6 to 11 cycles. TCRdb itself ran the 5' RACE reads through MiXCR, one entry per CDR3 protein. The sample includes about 780,000 distinct CDR3 sequences, 20% to 30% of them seen just once. The same data also contributed to another study, on T cells of mothers and their children.

The sample was blood. Receptors were obtained from a boy under 18 in good health.

This chain uses TRBV11-2 with TRBJ2-7; D gene unclear. The CDR3 loop spans 13 amino acids. Trimming removed 5 bases from V and 4 bases from J, with 12 bases in between. Germline V lookup: CDR1 SGHAT, CDR2 FQNNGV. The CDR3 spells CASSLLWVYEQYF. Written as DNA, the CDR3 is TGTGCCAGCAGCCTACTGTGGGTGTACGAGCAGTACTTC.

Worth noting for this clonotype: The junction differs from germline at one of its ends, possibly a read error. The rearrangement joins TRBV5-6 to TRBJ2-7; D remains unclear. Germline CDR1 is SGHDT and CDR2 is YYEEEE. The CDR3 length is 15 residues. The CDR3 is CASSLEVGRPYVQYF. CDR3 bases: TGTGCCAGCAGCTTGGAGGTCGGGCGGCCCTACGTGCAGTACTTC.

In this sample, this clonotype turned up a few times. The chain is built from TRBV29-1 and TRBJ2-1, with D perhaps matching TRBD2 (6 bases). Trimming took 5 bases from V and 2 from J, leaving 13 bases between them. CDR1 is SQVTM and CDR2 is ANQGSEA in the germline V gene. CDR3 length: 14 amino acids. In DNA form, the CDR3 reads TGCAGCGTTCCTCGGGACTCCACCTACAATGAGCAGTTCTTC. Translated, it gives CSVPRDSTYNEQFF.

The chain has TRBV24-1 and TRBJ1-2; 7 nucleotides line up with TRBD1. The germline CDR1 and CDR2 sequences are KGHDR and SFDVKD. With V trimmed by 5 bases and J by 7 bases, 9 bases remained unmatched. The CDR3 extends over 14 amino acids. The CDR3 here is CATSASSGTAGYTF. DNA for the CDR3: TGTGCCACCAGTGCCAGCTCCGGGACAGCTGGCTACACCTTC.

The CDR3 sequence is CAGPGTGGSMNTEAFF. The CDR3 nucleotides are TGTGCCGGACCCGGGACAGGGGGGTCCATGAACACTGAAGCTTTCTTT. The chain couples TRBV2 to TRBJ1-1, with 11 bases aligning to TRBD1. The CDR3 extends over 16 amino acids. Trimming at V came to 11 bases and at J to 0 bases, leaving 11 bases not matched to a gene. Germline loops: CDR1 SNHLY, CDR2 FYNNEI.

This clonotype was recorded a few times. The junction shows a germline mismatch at one end, possibly a read error. V usage is TRBV5-1 and J usage is TRBJ1-4, with a tentative D call TRBD1 (6 bases). Germline assignment: CDR1 SGHRS and CDR2 YFSETQ. The CDR3 extends over 13 amino acids. CDR3 sequence reads: CARSPDSQGKLFF. The CDR3 DNA sequence: TGCGCCCGCAGCCCGGACAGTCAAGGAAAACTGTTTTTT.

The rearrangement joins TRBV21-1 to TRBJ1-2; TRBD1, the table's D call, was not compared with the DNA. TRBV21-1 is recorded as a pseudogene. The CDR3 runs to 11 residues. CDR3 nucleotides: TGTGCCAGCAGTGACAGACGGAGGTACACCTTC. It yields the protein CASSDRRRYTF.

The chain couples TRBV20-1 to TRBJ2-7, with 9 bases identical to TRBD2. The V and J ends lost 5 bases and 4 bases, in that order; junction bases with no gene match: 15. In germline, CDR1 is DFQATT, CDR2 SNEGSKA (reference sequence). The CDR3 has 16 amino acids. In nucleotides, the CDR3 is TGCAGTGCTGAATTACCTCTAGCGGGGACCAGTTACGAGCAGTACTTC. Translated, it gives CSAELPLAGTSYEQYF.

This clonotype appeared a few times. V and J are TRBV29-1 and TRBJ2-5; unclear D gene. The J call is uncertain, as TRBJ2-7 better fits the DNA end. The CDR3 runs to 10 residues. Germline assignment: CDR1 SQVTM and CDR2 ANQGSEA. The CDR3 spells CSVLAYEQYF. The CDR3 DNA follows: TGCAGCGTTCTTGCCTACGAGCAGTACTTC.